The 5 T cell receptor beta chains presented below share a single source sample, sequenced in a study of blood T cell repertoires in COVID-19 (dated by TCRdb to the early 2020s). The library was produced with the immunoSEQ multiplex PCR assay. TCRdb retrieved this table from immuneACCESS and kept in-frame rearrangements only. Not all clones are present; in checked studies, unresolved V genes account for under half, and no reason is known for the remainder. The sample data list about 200,000 clones, and approximately 89% of these were observed just once. The leading ten clones occupy almost 4% of the sample. The sequencing sample was made of PBMCs or T cells enriched from blood (not recorded which). These TCRs come from a woman aged 30 to 39 with acute COVID-19.

The J gene is TRBJ2-5, the V gene TRBV19; TRBD2 might be the D (5 bases). CDR3 size: 14 residues. V was cut by 0 bases and J by 6 bases, with 11 bases left in between. Germline V gene sequence: CDR1 LNHDA, CDR2 SQIVND (reference sequence). The CDR3 coding sequence is TGTGCCAGTAGTATAGATCGAGGGAAGCAGACCCAGTACTTC. Translated: CASSIDRGKQTQYF.

The V call is TRBV12-3 or TRBV12-4, the J call TRBJ1-1; D is undetermined. The germline V and J ends were trimmed by 11 bases and 11 bases, with 9 bases remaining between them. The CDR3 extends over 8 amino acids. CDR3 bases: TGTGCCGTCAGTCCCGCTTTCTTT. Protein product: CAVSPAFF.

The CDR3 sequence: CAPRTLGQGNNQPQHF. The CDR3 DNA sequence: TGTGCCCCCCGGACTCTCGGCCAGGGGAACAATCAGCCCCAGCATTTT. This chain uses TRBV24-1 with TRBJ1-5, with a tentative D call TRBD1 (6 bases). This CDR3 comprises 16 residues. CDR1 and CDR2 from the germline V gene are KGHDR and SFDVKD. V lost 12 bases and J lost 3, with 23 bases in between.

The rearrangement uses TRBV6-5 and TRBJ2-1, with TRBD2 matching over 7 bases. The J segment lost 7 bases and the V segment lost 2 bases, leaving 8 bases of the junction unmatched. The V gene's germline CDR1 is MNHEY and CDR2 SVGAGI. This CDR3 comprises 15 residues. The CDR3 DNA reads TGTGCCAGCAGTTACGCAGACGGCGGGGGAAATGAGCAGTTCTTC. It codes for CASSYADGGGNEQFF.

The rearrangement links TRBV6-4 to TRBJ1-2; D may be TRBD1 (5 bases). V was trimmed by 3 bases and J by 7 bases, leaving 12 bases between them. The CDR3 has 13 residues. CDR1 and CDR2 from the germline V gene are MRHNA and SNTAGT. CDR3 region: CASSERGEGGYTF. The CDR3 DNA follows: TGTGCCAGCAGTGAACGGGGGGAAGGTGGCTACACCTTC.